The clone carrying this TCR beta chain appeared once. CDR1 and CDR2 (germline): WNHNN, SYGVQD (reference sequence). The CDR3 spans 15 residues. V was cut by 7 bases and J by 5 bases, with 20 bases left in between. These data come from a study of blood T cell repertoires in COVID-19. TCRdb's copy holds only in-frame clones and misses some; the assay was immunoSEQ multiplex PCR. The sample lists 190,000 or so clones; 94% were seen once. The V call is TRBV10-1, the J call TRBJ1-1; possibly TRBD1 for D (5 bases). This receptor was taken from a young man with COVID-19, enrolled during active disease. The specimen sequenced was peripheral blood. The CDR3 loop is CASTSDAWGGTEAFF. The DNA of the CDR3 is TGCGCCAGCACCTCAGATGCCTGGGGCGGAACTGAAGCTTTCTTT.